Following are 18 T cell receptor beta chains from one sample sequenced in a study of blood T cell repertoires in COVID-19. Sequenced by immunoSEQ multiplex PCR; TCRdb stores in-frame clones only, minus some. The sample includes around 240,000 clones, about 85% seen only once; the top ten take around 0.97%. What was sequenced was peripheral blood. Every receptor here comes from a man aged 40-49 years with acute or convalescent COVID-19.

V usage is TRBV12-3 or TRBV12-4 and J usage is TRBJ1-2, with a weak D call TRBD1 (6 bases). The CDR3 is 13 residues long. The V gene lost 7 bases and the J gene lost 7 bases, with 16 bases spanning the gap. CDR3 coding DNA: TGTGCCAGCACTCAGTACAGGGATGGTGGCTACACCTTC. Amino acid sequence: CASTQYRDGGYTF.

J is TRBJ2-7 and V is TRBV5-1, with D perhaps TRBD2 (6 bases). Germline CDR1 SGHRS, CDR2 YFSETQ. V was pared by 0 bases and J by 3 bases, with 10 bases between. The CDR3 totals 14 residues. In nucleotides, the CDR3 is TGCGCCAGCAGCTTGGCGGTCGGGGGCTACGAGCAGTACTTC. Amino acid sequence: CASSLAVGGYEQYF.

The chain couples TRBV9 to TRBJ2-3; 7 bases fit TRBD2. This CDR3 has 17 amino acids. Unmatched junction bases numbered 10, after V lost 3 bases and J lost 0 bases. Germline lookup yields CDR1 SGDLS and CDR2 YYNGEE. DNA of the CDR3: TGTGCCAGCAGCGCCCCTATGGGGCGGGGGAGCACAGATACGCAGTATTTT. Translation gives CASSAPMGRGSTDTQYF.

CDR3: CASSPWGVRSEAFF. The CDR3, as DNA: TGTGCCAGCAGCCCTTGGGGGGTACGGTCTGAAGCTTTCTTT. The V call is TRBV27, the J call TRBJ1-1; maybe TRBD1 (5 bases). Germline CDR1 MNHEY, CDR2 SMNVEV (reference sequence). The length of the CDR3 is 14 residues. The V end lost 6 bases, the J end lost 6 bases, and 17 bases lay between the germline ends.

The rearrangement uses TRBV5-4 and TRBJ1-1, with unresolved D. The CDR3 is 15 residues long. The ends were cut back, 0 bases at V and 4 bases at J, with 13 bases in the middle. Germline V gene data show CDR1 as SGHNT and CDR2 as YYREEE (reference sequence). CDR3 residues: CASSLGTGMGTEAFF. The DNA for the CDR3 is TGTGCCAGCAGCTTGGGGACGGGGATGGGCACTGAAGCTTTCTTT.

The CDR3: CASSFSRTRSYEQYF. DNA of the CDR3: TGTGCCAGCAGTTTCTCCCGGACTAGAAGCTACGAGCAGTACTTC. The rearrangement uses TRBV28 and TRBJ2-7, with 7 nucleotides matching TRBD2. From germline, CDR1 is MDHEN and CDR2 SYDVKM. This CDR3 is built from 15 residues. V lost 3 bases to trimming and J lost 3 bases; unmatched junction nucleotides: 8.

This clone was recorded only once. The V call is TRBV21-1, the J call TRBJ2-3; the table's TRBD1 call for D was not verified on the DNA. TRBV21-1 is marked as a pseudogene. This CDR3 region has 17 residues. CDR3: CASSPGGVVTGYHTQYF. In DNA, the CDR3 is TGTGCCAGCAGCCCAGGGGGCGTGGTTACGGGGTACCATACGCAGTATTTT.

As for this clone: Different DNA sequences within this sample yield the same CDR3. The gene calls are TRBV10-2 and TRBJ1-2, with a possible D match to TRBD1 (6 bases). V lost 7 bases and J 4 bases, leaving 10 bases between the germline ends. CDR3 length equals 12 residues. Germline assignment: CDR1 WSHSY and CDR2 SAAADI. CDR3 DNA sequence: TGCGCCAGCATGAAGGACAGCTATGGCTACACCTTC. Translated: CASMKDSYGYTF.

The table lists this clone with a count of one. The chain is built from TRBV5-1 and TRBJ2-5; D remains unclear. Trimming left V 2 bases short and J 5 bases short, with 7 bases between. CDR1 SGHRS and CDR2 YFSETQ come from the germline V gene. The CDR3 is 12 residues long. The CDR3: CASSLSLETQYF. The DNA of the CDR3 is TGCGCCAGCAGCTTATCCCTTGAGACCCAGTACTTC.

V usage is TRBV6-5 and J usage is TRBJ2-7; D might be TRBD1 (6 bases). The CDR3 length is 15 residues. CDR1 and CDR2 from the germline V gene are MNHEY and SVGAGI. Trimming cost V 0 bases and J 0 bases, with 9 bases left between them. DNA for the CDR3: TGTGCCAGCAGTTACTCGGAGACAGGCTCCTACGAGCAGTACTTC. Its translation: CASSYSETGSYEQYF.

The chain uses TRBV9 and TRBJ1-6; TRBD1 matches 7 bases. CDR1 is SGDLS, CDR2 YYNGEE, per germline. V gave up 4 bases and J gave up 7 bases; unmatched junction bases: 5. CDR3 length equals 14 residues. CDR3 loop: CASSPQQGNSPLHF. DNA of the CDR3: TGTGCCAGCAGCCCGCAACAGGGGAATTCACCCCTCCACTTT.

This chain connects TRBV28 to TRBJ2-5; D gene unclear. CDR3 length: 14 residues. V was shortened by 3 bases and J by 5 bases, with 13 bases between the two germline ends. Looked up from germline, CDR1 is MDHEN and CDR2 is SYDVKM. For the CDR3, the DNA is TGTGCCAGCAGTTTTGATACGGTAAAGGAGACCCAGTACTTC. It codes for CASSFDTVKETQYF.

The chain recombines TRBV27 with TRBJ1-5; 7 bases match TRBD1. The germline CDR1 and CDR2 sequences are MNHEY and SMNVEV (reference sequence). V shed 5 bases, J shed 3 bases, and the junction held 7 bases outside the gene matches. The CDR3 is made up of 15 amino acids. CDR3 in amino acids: CASSTRQGDNQPQHF. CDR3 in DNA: TGTGCCAGCAGTACCCGACAGGGCGACAATCAGCCCCAGCATTTT.

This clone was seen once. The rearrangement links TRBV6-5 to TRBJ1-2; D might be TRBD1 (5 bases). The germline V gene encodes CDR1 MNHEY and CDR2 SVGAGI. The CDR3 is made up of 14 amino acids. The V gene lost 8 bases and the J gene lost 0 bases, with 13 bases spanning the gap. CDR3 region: CASGFRGTNYGYTF. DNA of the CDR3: TGTGCCAGCGGTTTTAGGGGTACTAACTATGGCTACACCTTC.

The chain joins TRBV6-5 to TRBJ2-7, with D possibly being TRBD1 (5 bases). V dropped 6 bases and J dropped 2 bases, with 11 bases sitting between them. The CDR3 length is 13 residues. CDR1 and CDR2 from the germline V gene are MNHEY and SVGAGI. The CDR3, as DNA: TGTGCCAGCAGGCGCGACAGAACCTACGAGCAGTACTTC. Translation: CASRRDRTYEQYF.

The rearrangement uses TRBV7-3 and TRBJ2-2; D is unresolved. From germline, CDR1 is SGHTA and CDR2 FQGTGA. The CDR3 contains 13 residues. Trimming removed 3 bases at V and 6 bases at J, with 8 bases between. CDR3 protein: CASSLFAAGELFF. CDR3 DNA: TGTGCCAGCAGCTTGTTTGCAGCCGGGGAGCTGTTTTTT.

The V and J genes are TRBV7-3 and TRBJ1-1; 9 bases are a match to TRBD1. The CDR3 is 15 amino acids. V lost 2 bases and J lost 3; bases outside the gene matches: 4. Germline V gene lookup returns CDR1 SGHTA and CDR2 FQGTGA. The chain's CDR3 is CASSLSGTGYTEAFF. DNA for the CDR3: TGTGCCAGCAGCTTATCCGGGACAGGGTACACTGAAGCTTTCTTT.

The CDR3 here is CASRGVFAGEGHEQYF. In nucleotides, the CDR3 is TGTGCCAGCAGAGGCGTGTTTGCGGGGGAAGGGCACGAGCAGTACTTC. V usage is TRBV11-2 and J usage is TRBJ2-7; the match to TRBD2 covers 7 bases. The CDR3 totals 16 residues. In germline, CDR1 is SGHAT, CDR2 FQNNGV. Trimming took 6 bases from V and 5 from J; bases not matched to a gene: 16.